Each of the 29 T cell receptor beta chains below was sequenced from the same sample in a study of blood T cell repertoires in COVID-19. The protocol was immunoSEQ multiplex PCR, while the TCRdb copy is restricted to in-frame clones and leaves out a portion. The sample holds over 85,000 clones, approximately 80% seen once. The sample comprised peripheral blood. The source is a man aged 55 to 69 with acute or convalescent COVID-19.

The chain couples TRBV2 to TRBJ2-3; TRBD2 matches 10 bases. V shed 3 bases, J shed 2 bases, and the junction held 8 bases outside the gene matches. CDR1 and CDR2 (germline): SNHLY, FYNNEI. The CDR3 runs 17 residues. CDR3 in amino acids: CASSDLMSGGATDTQYF. The CDR3 nucleotides read TGTGCCAGCAGTGACCTCATGAGCGGGGGGGCCACAGATACGCAGTATTTT.

The CDR3 nucleotides read TGTGCCAGCAGTCGTGACAGTACCCGCAATGAGCAGTTCTTC. Its protein product is CASSRDSTRNEQFF. This chain uses TRBV3-1 (or the pseudogene TRBV3-2) with TRBJ2-1; D is possibly TRBD1 (5 bases). This CDR3 spans 14 amino acids. Germline assignment: CDR1 LGHDT and CDR2 YNNKEL (reference sequence). Between the trimmed V and J ends, which lost 6 bases and 6 bases, there was a span of 15 bases.

The table lists this clone with a count of one. V gene TRBV18 combines with J gene TRBJ1-3, with TRBD1 matching over 7 bases. With V trimmed by 2 bases and J by 4 bases, 5 bases remained unmatched. The CDR3 has 15 amino acids. Germline CDR1 is KGHSH and CDR2 is LQKENI. CDR3 in amino acids: CASSPSPGQGNTIYF. CDR3 coding DNA: TGTGCCAGCTCACCATCTCCGGGACAGGGAAACACCATATATTTT.

The rearrangement uses TRBV12-5 and TRBJ1-2; 8 bases fit TRBD1. V was pared by 1 base and J by 5 bases, with 3 bases of the junction left unmatched. The CDR3 contains 14 residues. Germline lookup yields CDR1 LGHNT and CDR2 FRNRAP. This CDR3 reads CASGLEGTGYGYTF. The CDR3 DNA follows: TGTGCTAGTGGTTTGGAAGGGACAGGATATGGCTACACCTTC.

The rearrangement uses TRBV9 and TRBJ2-3, with 14 positions matching TRBD2. V trimming: 4 bases; J trimming: 5 bases; junction bases outside the gene matches: 15. CDR3 length: 19 amino acids. Germline V gives CDR1 SGDLS, CDR2 YYNGEE. CDR3 protein: CASSLRPGTSGGGGDTQYF. Written as DNA, the CDR3 is TGTGCCAGCAGCCTGCGTCCCGGGACTAGCGGGGGAGGAGGAGATACGCAGTATTTT.

This rearrangement joins TRBV11-3 to TRBJ2-1; 8 bases line up with TRBD1. Germline CDR1 and CDR2: SGHNT and YENEEA. The trim removed 0 bases at V and 10 bases at J, leaving 8 bases unmatched. The CDR3 consists of 15 residues. Here the CDR3 DNA reads TGTGCCAGCAGCTTAGATCCCAGGGGGCCCGCCGAGCAGTTCTTC. Encoded protein: CASSLDPRGPAEQFF.

The chain links TRBV3-1 (or the pseudogene TRBV3-2) to TRBJ2-3; 9 nucleotides align to TRBD2. V trimming: 4 bases; J trimming: 1 base; junction bases outside the gene matches: 6. This CDR3 is built from 16 residues. The germline gives CDR1 LGHDT, CDR2 YNNKEL (reference sequence). The CDR3, as DNA: TGTGCCAGCAGCCGGGGGCGGGGGGGGCGCACAGATACGCAGTATTTT. This codes for CASSRGRGGRTDTQYF.

J is TRBJ2-1 and V is TRBV10-3; 7 nucleotides agree with TRBD1. The CDR3 extends over 16 amino acids. V shed 4 bases, J shed 0 bases, and the junction held 6 bases outside the gene matches. Germline CDR1 reads ENHRY; CDR2 reads SYGVKD. The CDR3 loop reads CAISVGQPSSYNEQFF. Written as DNA, the CDR3 is TGTGCCATCAGTGTGGGACAGCCTAGCTCCTACAATGAGCAGTTCTTC.

This clone was found once. The rearrangement uses TRBV28 and TRBJ1-3; D may be TRBD1 (5 bases). The CDR3 runs to 14 residues. The V end lost 7 bases, the J end lost 0 bases, and 10 bases lay between the germline ends. Germline CDR1 reads MDHEN; CDR2 reads SYDVKM. CDR3 in amino acids: CASKIGGSGNTIYF. CDR3 DNA sequence: TGTGCCAGCAAAATCGGGGGCTCTGGAAACACCATATATTTT.

V and J are TRBV25-1 and TRBJ2-2; TRBD1 matches at 10 bases. Germline V gene sequence: CDR1 MGHDK, CDR2 SYGVNS. This CDR3 spans 17 amino acids. Trimming took 6 bases from V and 1 from J; bases not matched to a gene: 8. The CDR3 loop is CASSRDRGVWNTGELFF. DNA for the CDR3: TGTGCCAGCAGCCGGGACAGGGGCGTATGGAACACCGGGGAGCTGTTTTTT.

The chain employs TRBV7-2 and TRBJ1-6; D is undetermined. The V and J ends lost 5 bases and 14 bases respectively, with 22 bases between them. Germline V gene data show CDR1 as SGHTA and CDR2 as FQGNSA. The CDR3 totals 15 residues. CDR3 coding DNA: TGTGCCAGCAGCCCCCAATTTGGGAGGCTGGAAACCCTCCACTTT. Translating it yields CASSPQFGRLETLHF. Complete variable domain (other parts from reference TRBV7-2 and TRBJ1-6): GAGVSQSPSNKVTEKGKDVELRCDPISGHTALYWYRQSLGQGLEFLIYFQGNSAPDKSGLPSDRFSAERTGGSVSTLTIQRTQQEDSAVYLCASSPQFGRLETLHFGNGTRLTVT.

The chain uses TRBV6-2 or TRBV6-3 and TRBJ1-5; a possible D gene is TRBD1 (5 bases). Germline assignment: CDR1 MNHEY and CDR2 SVGEGT. V was shortened by 2 bases and J by 4 bases, with 12 bases between the two germline ends. The CDR3 is 15 residues long. CDR3 in DNA: TGTGCCAGCAGTTACACTGAGGGACTGAATCAGCCCCAGCATTTT. It yields the protein CASSYTEGLNQPQHF.

V usage is TRBV7-2 and J usage is TRBJ1-3; 7 positions match TRBD1. The length of the CDR3 is 15 residues. Germline loops: CDR1 SGHTA, CDR2 FQGNSA. The trim removed 5 bases at V and 4 bases at J, leaving 8 bases unmatched. CDR3 sequence: CASSMSGGSGNTIYF. In nucleotides, the CDR3 is TGTGCCAGCAGCATGTCAGGGGGATCGGGAAACACCATATATTTT.

This chain joins TRBV30 and TRBJ1-2; D gene ambiguous. Germline CDR1 reads GTSNPN; CDR2 reads SVGIG (reference sequence). CDR3 size: 12 residues. The V gene lost 0 bases and the J gene lost 7 bases, with 9 bases spanning the gap. The CDR3 DNA reads as TGTGCCTGGAGTGTAACCGGGAGTGGCTACACCTTC. Translated: CAWSVTGSGYTF.

This chain links TRBV2 with TRBJ1-1; 7 bases map to TRBD1. The CDR3 contains 14 residues. With V trimmed by 6 bases and J by 1 base, 5 bases remained unmatched. CDR1 and CDR2 from the germline V gene are SNHLY and FYNNEI. The CDR3 DNA is TGTGCCAGCAGGGCACAGGGGAAGAACACTGAAGCTTTCTTT. Its protein is CASRAQGKNTEAFF.

This clone has a handful of counts. The gene calls are TRBV7-3 and TRBJ1-3, with 8 bases lining up with TRBD1. Losses at the gene ends were 2 bases for V and 0 bases for J; bases not matched to a gene: 18. CDR1 and CDR2 (germline): SGHTA, FQGTGA. The CDR3 sequence is 21 residues long. CDR3 protein: CASSLLVSRRGRGTSGNTIYF. The CDR3 DNA reads TGTGCCAGCAGCTTACTTGTGAGTCGCAGGGGGCGAGGGACCTCTGGAAACACCATATATTTT. Based on the CDR3 plus reference TRBV7-3 and TRBJ1-3, the full variable domain is GAGVSQTPSNKVTEKGKYVELRCDPISGHTALYWYRQSLGQGPEFLIYFQGTGAADDSGLPNDRFFAVRPEGSVSTLKIQRTERGDSAVYLCASSLLVSRRGRGTSGNTIYFGEGSWLTVV.

The rearrangement links TRBV19 to TRBJ2-7, with a possible D match to TRBD1 (6 bases). Trimming took 5 bases from V and 0 from J, leaving 14 bases between them. CDR1 LNHDA and CDR2 SQIVND come from the germline V gene (reference sequence). The CDR3 is 15 amino acids. Here the CDR3 reads CASSASGRGSYEQYF. The CDR3 coding sequence is TGTGCCAGTAGTGCCTCGGGCAGGGGCTCCTACGAGCAGTACTTC. The full variable domain, in which reference TRBV19 and TRBJ2-7 provide the parts outside the CDR3, is DGGITQSPKYLFRKEGQNVTLSCEQNLNHDAMYWYRQDPGQGLRLIYYSQIVNDFQKGDIAEGYSVSREKKESFPLTVTSAQKNPTAFYLCASSASGRGSYEQYFGPGTRLTVT.

To note about this clone: This same CDR3 is encoded by further DNA sequences in the sample. The V call is TRBV7-2, the J call TRBJ1-6; the match to TRBD1 covers 11 bases. Germline values: CDR1 SGHTA, CDR2 FQGNSA. With V trimmed by 5 bases and J by 7 bases, 4 bases remained unmatched. The CDR3 has 15 residues. This CDR3 reads CASSPRTGGNSPLHF. Written as DNA, the CDR3 is TGTGCCAGCAGCCCGCGGACAGGGGGCAATTCACCCCTCCACTTT.

The V gene is TRBV12-5, the J gene TRBJ2-2; TRBD2 aligns across 8 bases. With V trimmed by 1 base and J by 0 bases, 1 base remained unmatched. The CDR3 spans 16 residues. Germline CDR1 and CDR2: LGHNT and FRNRAP. For the CDR3, the DNA is TGTGCTAGTGGTTTGGGGGGACTAGCGAACACCGGGGAGCTGTTTTTT. This encodes CASGLGGLANTGELFF.

The chain links TRBV15 to TRBJ1-1, with D perhaps TRBD1 (5 bases). V shed 0 bases and J shed 1 base, with 12 bases lying between them. Germline values: CDR1 LNHNV, CDR2 YYDKDF (reference sequence). The CDR3 consists of 16 residues. In DNA form, the CDR3 reads TGTGCCACCAGCAGAGATAGGGGTTTGGGGAACACTGAAGCTTTCTTT. This codes for CATSRDRGLGNTEAFF. Full variable domain (missing parts from reference TRBV15 and TRBJ1-1): DAMVIQNPRYQVTQFGKPVTLSCSQTLNHNVMYWYQQKSSQAPKLLFHYYDKDFNNEADTPDNFQSRRPNTSFCFLDIRSPGLGDTAMYLCATSRDRGLGNTEAFFGQGTRLTVV.

The chain recombines TRBV9 with TRBJ2-3; 9 nucleotides line up with TRBD2. The germline CDR1 and CDR2 sequences are SGDLS and YYNGEE. Unmatched junction bases numbered 8, after V lost 4 bases and J lost 2 bases. This CDR3 is 16 amino acids long. The CDR3 loop is CASSRTTSGTTDTQYF. The CDR3 bases are TGTGCCAGCAGCAGGACGACTAGCGGCACCACAGATACGCAGTATTTT. Looking up the rest from reference TRBV9 and TRBJ2-3 gives the full variable domain: DSGVTQTPKHLITATGQRVTLRCSPRSGDLSVYWYQQSLDQGLQFLIQYYNGEERAKGNILERFSAQQFPDLHSELNLSSLELGDSALYFCASSRTTSGTTDTQYFGPGTRLTVL.

The chain combines TRBV28 with TRBJ2-3, with 9 positions matching TRBD1. Germline CDR1 is MDHEN and CDR2 is SYDVKM. V was pared by 7 bases and J by 1 base, with 24 bases of the junction left unmatched. The CDR3 sequence is 21 residues long. Here the CDR3 reads CASKGRTGVVGHTGGTDTQYF. The CDR3 bases are TGTGCCAGCAAGGGGAGGACAGGGGTCGTGGGGCACACTGGAGGCACAGATACGCAGTATTTT.

Only a few counts were recorded for this clone. The CDR3 bases are TGTGCCAGCAGTTTAGTGTTGGGCAGGGGGTACGAGCAGTACTTC. This gives the protein CASSLVLGRGYEQYF. The chain recombines TRBV27 with TRBJ2-7, with 7 bases fitting TRBD1. V dropped 2 bases and J dropped 4; count of bases not matched to a gene: 8. The CDR3 spans 15 residues. The germline gives CDR1 MNHEY, CDR2 SMNVEV (reference sequence).

The CDR3 here is CASSLREGTEAFF. The CDR3 DNA reads TGTGCCAGCAGCTTAAGGGAGGGGACTGAAGCTTTCTTT. This chain connects TRBV7-9 to TRBJ1-1; TRBD1 might be the D (5 bases). CDR1 and CDR2 from the germline V gene are SEHNR and FQNEAQ (reference sequence). The CDR3 is 13 residues long. V shed 2 bases and J shed 5 bases, with 9 bases lying between them.

The J gene is TRBJ1-2, the V gene TRBV7-8, with unresolved D. Germline V CDR1 and CDR2: SGHVS, FQNEAQ. Trimming removed 4 bases at V and 4 bases at J, with 10 bases between. The CDR3 is 13 residues long. The CDR3 nucleotides read TGTGCCAGCAGCTCGAGGGTTCGCTATGGCTACACCTTC. Its protein is CASSSRVRYGYTF.

The chain is built from TRBV27 and TRBJ1-5; possible D gene TRBD1, 5 bases. Germline V gene sequence: CDR1 MNHEY, CDR2 SMNVEV (reference sequence). The CDR3 is 13 amino acids. V was shortened by 0 bases and J by 9 bases, with 9 bases between the two germline ends. CDR3 region: CASSLSPQGPQHF. The CDR3 DNA reads TGTGCCAGCAGTTTATCCCCCCAGGGGCCCCAGCATTTT.

Only one count was recorded for this clone. The chain combines TRBV5-1 with TRBJ2-5; D is possibly TRBD1 (6 bases). Germline CDR1 reads SGHRS; CDR2 reads YFSETQ. V gave up 4 bases and J gave up 5 bases, with 18 bases separating them. The CDR3 sequence is 15 residues long. CDR3 coding DNA: TGCGCCAGCAGCCTCGATACGACAGGCTCCGAGACCCAGTACTTC. This translates into CASSLDTTGSETQYF.

The chain joins TRBV7-9 to TRBJ1-2; D is perhaps TRBD1 (5 bases). Between the trimmed V and J ends, which lost 7 bases and 3 bases, there was a span of 33 bases. The CDR3 covers 20 residues. CDR1 SEHNR and CDR2 FQNEAQ come from the germline V gene (reference sequence). Written as DNA, the CDR3 is TGTGCCAGCACCAGGATCATGGGTACAGGAAAAACCCGTCCAGACTATGGCTACACCTTC. It encodes CASTRIMGTGKTRPDYGYTF.

This clone was picked up one time. The chain has TRBV13 and TRBJ1-2, with D possibly matching TRBD1 (6 bases). V was trimmed by 2 bases and J by 6 bases, leaving 43 bases between them. Germline-derived CDR1 and CDR2 are PRHDT and FYEKMQ (reference sequence). This CDR3 comprises 24 residues. The CDR3 DNA sequence: TGTGCCAGCAGCTTAAATTCAGTGGTGGGTCAGGGGCTACTCGGAGCGCCCCTACGACATGGCTACACCTTC. It encodes CASSLNSVVGQGLLGAPLRHGYTF.